The clone carrying this T cell receptor (beta chain) was observed a single time. This sample is part of a study of blood T cell repertoires in COVID-19. This CDR3 region has 14 residues. Germline V CDR1 and CDR2: SEHNR, FQNEAQ (reference sequence). Trimming stripped 0 bases from V and 3 bases from J, with 8 bases between. Measured with immunoSEQ multiplex PCR; TCRdb has only the in-frame clones, and not every one. In the table there are approximately 180,000 clones, approximately 82% of which are singletons. This TCR came from a woman in her sixties or seventies with acute COVID-19. The sequenced sample consisted of PBMCs or T cells enriched from blood (not recorded which). V is TRBV7-9 and J is TRBJ1-2; perhaps TRBD1 as D (5 bases). The CDR3, as DNA: TGTGCCAGCAGCTTAGCTGGGGCAGACTATGGCTACACCTTC. This sequence encodes CASSLAGADYGYTF.